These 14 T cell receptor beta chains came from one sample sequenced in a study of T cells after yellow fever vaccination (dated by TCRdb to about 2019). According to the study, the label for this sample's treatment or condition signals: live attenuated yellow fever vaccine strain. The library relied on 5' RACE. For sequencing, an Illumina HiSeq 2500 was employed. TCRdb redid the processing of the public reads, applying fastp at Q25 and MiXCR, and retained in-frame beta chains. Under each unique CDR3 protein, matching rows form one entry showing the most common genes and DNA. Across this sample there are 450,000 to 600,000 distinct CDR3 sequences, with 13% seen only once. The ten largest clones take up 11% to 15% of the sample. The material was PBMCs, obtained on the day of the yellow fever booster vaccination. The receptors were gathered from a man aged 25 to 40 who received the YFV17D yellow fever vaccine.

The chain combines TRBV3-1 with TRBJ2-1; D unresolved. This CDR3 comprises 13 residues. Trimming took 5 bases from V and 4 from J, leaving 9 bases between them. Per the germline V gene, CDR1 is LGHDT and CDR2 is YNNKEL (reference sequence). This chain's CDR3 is CASSEGIYNEQFF. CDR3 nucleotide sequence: TGTGCCAGCAGCGAAGGAATTTACAATGAGCAGTTCTTC.

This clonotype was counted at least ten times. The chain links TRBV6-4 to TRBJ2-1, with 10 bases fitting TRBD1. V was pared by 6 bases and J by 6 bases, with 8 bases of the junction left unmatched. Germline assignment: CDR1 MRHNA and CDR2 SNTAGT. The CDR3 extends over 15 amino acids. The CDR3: CASSRDRGNSNEQFF. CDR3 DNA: TGTGCCAGCAGCAGGGACAGGGGAAATTCCAATGAGCAGTTCTTC.

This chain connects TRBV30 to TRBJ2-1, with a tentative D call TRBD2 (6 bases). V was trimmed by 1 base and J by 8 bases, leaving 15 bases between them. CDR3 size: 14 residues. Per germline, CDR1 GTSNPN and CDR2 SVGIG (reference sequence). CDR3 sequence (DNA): TGTGCCTGGAGTGGGAGGGCCCTAGTGGATGAGCAGTTCTTC. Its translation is CAWSGRALVDEQFF.

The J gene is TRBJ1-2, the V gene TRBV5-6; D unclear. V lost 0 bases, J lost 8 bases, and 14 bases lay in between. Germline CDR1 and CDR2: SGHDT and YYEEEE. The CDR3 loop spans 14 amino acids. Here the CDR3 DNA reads TGTGCCAGCAGCTTGGGGCCGGTGACGGGAGGCTACACCTTC. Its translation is CASSLGPVTGGYTF.

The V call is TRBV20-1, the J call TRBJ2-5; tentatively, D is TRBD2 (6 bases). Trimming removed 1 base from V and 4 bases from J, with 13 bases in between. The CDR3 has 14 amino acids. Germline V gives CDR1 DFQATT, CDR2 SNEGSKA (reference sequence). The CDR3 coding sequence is TGCAGTGCTAGAGTGGAGGGGTTTCGAGAGACCCAGTACTTC. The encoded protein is CSARVEGFRETQYF.

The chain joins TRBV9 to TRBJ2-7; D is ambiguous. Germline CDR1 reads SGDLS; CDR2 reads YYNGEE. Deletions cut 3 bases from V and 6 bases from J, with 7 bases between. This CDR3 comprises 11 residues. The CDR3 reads CASSAEREQYF. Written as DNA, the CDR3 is TGTGCCAGCAGCGCGGAGCGCGAGCAGTACTTC.

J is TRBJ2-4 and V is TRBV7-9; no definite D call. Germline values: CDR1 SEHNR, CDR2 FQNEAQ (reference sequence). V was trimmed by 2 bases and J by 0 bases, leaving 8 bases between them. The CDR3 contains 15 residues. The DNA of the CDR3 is TGTGCCAGCAGCTTATATTCCGTAGCCAAAAACATTCAGTACTTC. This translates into CASSLYSVAKNIQYF.

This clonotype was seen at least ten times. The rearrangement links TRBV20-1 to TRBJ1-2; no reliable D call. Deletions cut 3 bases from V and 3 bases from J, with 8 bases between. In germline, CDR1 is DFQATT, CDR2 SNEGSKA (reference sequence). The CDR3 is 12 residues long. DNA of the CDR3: TGCAGTGCTAGTTCGCAGGACTATGGCTACACCTTC. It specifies CSASSQDYGYTF.

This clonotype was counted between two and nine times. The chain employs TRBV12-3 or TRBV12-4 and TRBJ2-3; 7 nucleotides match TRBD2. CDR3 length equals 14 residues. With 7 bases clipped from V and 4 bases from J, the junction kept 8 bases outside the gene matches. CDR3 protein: CASNPTSASDTQYF. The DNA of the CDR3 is TGTGCCAGCAATCCAACTAGCGCGTCAGATACGCAGTATTTT.

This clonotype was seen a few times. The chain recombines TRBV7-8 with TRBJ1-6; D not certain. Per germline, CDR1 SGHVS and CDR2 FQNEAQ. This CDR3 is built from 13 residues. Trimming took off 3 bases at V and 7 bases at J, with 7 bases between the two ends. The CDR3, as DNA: TGTGCCAGCAGCTTGCCGATGAATTCACCCCTCCACTTT. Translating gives CASSLPMNSPLHF.

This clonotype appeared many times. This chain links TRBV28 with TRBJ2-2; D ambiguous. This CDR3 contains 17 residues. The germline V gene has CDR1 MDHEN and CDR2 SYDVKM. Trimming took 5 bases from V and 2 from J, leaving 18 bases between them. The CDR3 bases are TGTGCCAGCAGTGGTCGGAGTGGTAGGGCAAACACCGGGGAGCTGTTTTTT. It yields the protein CASSGRSGRANTGELFF. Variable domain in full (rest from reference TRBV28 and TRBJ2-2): DVKVTQSSRYLVKRTGEKVFLECVQDMDHENMFWYRQDPGLGLRLIYFSYDVKMKEKGDIPEGYSVSREKKERFSLILESASTNQTSMYLCASSGRSGRANTGELFFGEGSRLTVL.

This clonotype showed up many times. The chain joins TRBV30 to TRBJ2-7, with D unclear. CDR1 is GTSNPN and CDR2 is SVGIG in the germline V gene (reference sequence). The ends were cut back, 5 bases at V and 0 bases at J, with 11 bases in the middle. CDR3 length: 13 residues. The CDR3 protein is CAWGNGASYEQYF. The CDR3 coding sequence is TGTGCCTGGGGCAATGGCGCCTCCTACGAGCAGTACTTC.

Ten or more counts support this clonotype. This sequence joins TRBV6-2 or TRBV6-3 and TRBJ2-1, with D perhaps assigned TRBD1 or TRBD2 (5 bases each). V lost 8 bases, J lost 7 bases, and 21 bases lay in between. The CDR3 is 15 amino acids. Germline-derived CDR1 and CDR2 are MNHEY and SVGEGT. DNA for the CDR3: TGTGCCAGCCACCGGGACCTTAATCTGGGGAATGAGCAGTTCTTC. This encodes CASHRDLNLGNEQFF.

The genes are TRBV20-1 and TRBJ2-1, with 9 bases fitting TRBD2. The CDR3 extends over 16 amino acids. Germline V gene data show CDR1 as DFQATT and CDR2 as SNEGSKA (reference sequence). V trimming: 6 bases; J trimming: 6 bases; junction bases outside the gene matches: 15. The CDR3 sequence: CSAQTHWREGRNEQFF. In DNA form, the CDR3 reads TGCAGTGCGCAGACCCACTGGCGGGAGGGCCGCAATGAGCAGTTCTTC.